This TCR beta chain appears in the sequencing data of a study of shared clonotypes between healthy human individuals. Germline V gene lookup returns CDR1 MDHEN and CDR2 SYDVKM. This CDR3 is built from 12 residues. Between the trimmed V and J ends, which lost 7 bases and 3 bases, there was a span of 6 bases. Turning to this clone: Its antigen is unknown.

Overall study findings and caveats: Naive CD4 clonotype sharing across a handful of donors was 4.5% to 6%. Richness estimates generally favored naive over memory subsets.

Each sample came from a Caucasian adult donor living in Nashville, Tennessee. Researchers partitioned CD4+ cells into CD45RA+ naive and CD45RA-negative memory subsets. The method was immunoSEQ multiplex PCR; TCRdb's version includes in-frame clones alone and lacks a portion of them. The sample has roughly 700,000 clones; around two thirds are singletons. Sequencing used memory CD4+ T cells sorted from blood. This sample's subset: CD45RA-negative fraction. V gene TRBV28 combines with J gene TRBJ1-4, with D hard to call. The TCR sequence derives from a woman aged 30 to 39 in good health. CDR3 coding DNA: TGTGCCAGCACTGGGCCTAATGAAAAACTGTTTTTT. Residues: CASTGPNEKLFF.